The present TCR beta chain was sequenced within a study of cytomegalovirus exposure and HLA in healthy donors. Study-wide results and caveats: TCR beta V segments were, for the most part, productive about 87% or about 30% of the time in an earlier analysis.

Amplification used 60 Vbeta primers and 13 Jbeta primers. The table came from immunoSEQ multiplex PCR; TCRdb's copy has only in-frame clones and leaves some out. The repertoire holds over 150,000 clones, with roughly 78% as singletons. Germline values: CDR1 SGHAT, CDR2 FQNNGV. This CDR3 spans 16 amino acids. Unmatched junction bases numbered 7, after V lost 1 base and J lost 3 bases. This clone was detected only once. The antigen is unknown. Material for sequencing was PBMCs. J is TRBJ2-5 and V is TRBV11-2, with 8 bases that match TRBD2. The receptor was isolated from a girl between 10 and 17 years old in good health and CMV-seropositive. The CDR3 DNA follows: TGTGCCAGCAGCTTAGGATACGGGGGGGCAAAAGAGACCCAGTACTTC. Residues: CASSLGYGGAKETQYF.